This T cell receptor (beta chain) was recorded in a study of blood T cell repertoires in COVID-19. V lost 5 bases and J 4 bases, leaving 18 bases between the germline ends. The germline V gene encodes CDR1 MNHEY and CDR2 SVGEGT. This CDR3 has 16 residues. Produced via immunoSEQ multiplex PCR; TCRdb's table is partial and in-frame only. The table records roughly 260,000 clones, 75% to 95% of them present only once. The sequence derives from a young adult with COVID-19, enrolled during active disease. The chain carries TRBV6-2 or TRBV6-3 and TRBJ2-1, with D possibly being TRBD2 (7 bases). Source material: peripheral blood. CDR3 sequence reads: CASSQGGGDPYNEQFF. CDR3 DNA: TGTGCCAGCAGTCAAGGGGGGGGCGACCCTTACAATGAGCAGTTCTTC.